Below, 10 T cell receptor beta chains from the same sample are listed, as sequenced in a study of T-cell memory formation after mild COVID-19. Via MiXCR, TCRdb re-called the 5' RACE reads, giving one row per CDR3 protein. The data hold approximately 290,000 distinct CDR3 sequences, with 8.2% observed a single time. Sequenced sample: PBMCs or a T cell subset sorted from them (not recorded which). The receptors stem from a man younger than 35 who had mild COVID-19 (a few samples of this study predate the infection). Cell type and time point are not known.

This clonotype was seen more than once but under ten times. This chain connects TRBV7-2 to TRBJ1-5, with TRBD1 as a possible D gene (6 bases). V lost 1 base to trimming and J lost 3 bases, with 10 bases between them. Germline values: CDR1 SGHTA, CDR2 FQGNSA. The CDR3 runs to 15 residues. The CDR3 sequence is CASSLDGQPNQPQHF. The CDR3 region has the DNA TGTGCCAGCAGCTTAGACGGACAGCCCAATCAGCCCCAGCATTTT.

Note on this clonotype: The junction does not match germline at one end; this may be a read error. This chain uses TRBV10-3 with TRBJ1-4; D unresolved. CDR3 length: 15 residues. The germline V gene has CDR1 ENHRY and CDR2 SYGVKD. CDR3 sequence reads: CAISGVGGDNEKLIF. The CDR3 region has the DNA TGTGCCATCAGTGGGGTAGGAGGCGATAATGAAAAACTGATTTTT.

This clonotype was seen a few times. V usage is TRBV11-3 and J usage is TRBJ2-2, with a weak D call TRBD1 (6 bases). With 5 bases removed from V and 6 bases from J, the gap between germline ends came to 16 bases. The CDR3 extends over 15 amino acids. Germline lookup yields CDR1 SGHNT and CDR2 YENEEA. The CDR3 here is CASSPPLAGAGELFF. In DNA form, the CDR3 reads TGTGCCAGCAGCCCTCCCCTAGCAGGGGCCGGGGAGCTGTTTTTT.

The chain couples TRBV6-4 to TRBJ2-1, with D possibly being TRBD1 or TRBD2 (6 bases each). V shed 7 bases and J shed 8 bases, with 15 bases lying between them. The V gene's germline CDR1 is MRHNA and CDR2 SNTAGT. The CDR3 consists of 13 residues. The CDR3 DNA follows: TGTGCCAGCAACTCGGGGGCTGGGGATGAGCAGTTCTTC. Amino acid sequence: CASNSGAGDEQFF.

The chain recombines TRBV2 with TRBJ1-3, with D possibly TRBD1 on 6 matching bases. Germline V CDR1 and CDR2: SNHLY, FYNNEI. V dropped 5 bases and J dropped 0 bases, with 23 bases sitting between them. The CDR3 length is 19 residues. The CDR3 DNA reads as TGTGCCAGCAGTTTCCGACCTATAGGCGGGGGCATCTCTGGAAACACCATATATTTT. This translates into CASSFRPIGGGISGNTIYF.

The chain recombines TRBV5-1 with TRBJ1-5; TRBD1 aligns across 7 bases. The CDR3 loop spans 15 amino acids. Trimming cost V 4 bases and J 7 bases; bases outside gene matches: 11. CDR1 and CDR2 from the germline V gene are SGHRS and YFSETQ. The CDR3 DNA reads TGCGCCAGCAGCCGGACTACAGGGGTGGGACAGCCCCAGCATTTT. This sequence encodes CASSRTTGVGQPQHF.

This clonotype appeared a few times. V usage is TRBV7-2 and J usage is TRBJ2-7; a weak D match, TRBD1 (6 bases). CDR1 is SGHTA, CDR2 FQGNSA, per germline. V lost 3 bases, J lost 0 bases, and 12 bases lay in between. There are 15 residues in the CDR3. The CDR3 protein is CASSLDSTSSYEQYF. In DNA form, the CDR3 reads TGTGCCAGCAGCTTGGACAGTACGAGCTCCTACGAGCAGTACTTC. Filled out from reference TRBV7-2 and TRBJ2-7, the complete variable domain reads GAGVSQSPSNKVTEKGKDVELRCDPISGHTALYWYRQSLGQGLEFLIYFQGNSAPDKSGLPSDRFSAERTGGSVSTLTIQRTQQEDSAVYLCASSLDSTSSYEQYFGPGTRLTVT.

This chain joins TRBV7-2 and TRBJ2-7; 8 bases match TRBD1. Germline loops: CDR1 SGHTA, CDR2 FQGNSA. The J segment lost 1 base and the V segment lost 5 bases, leaving 10 bases of the junction unmatched. The CDR3 length is 16 residues. DNA of the CDR3: TGTGCCAGCAGCGACCGCGACAGGGGACCTTCCTACGAGCAGTACTTC. This sequence encodes CASSDRDRGPSYEQYF.

V and J are TRBV27 and TRBJ2-3; perhaps TRBD2 as D (5 bases). The length of the CDR3 is 14 residues. Germline-derived CDR1 and CDR2 are MNHEY and SMNVEV (reference sequence). Deletions cut 3 bases from V and 5 bases from J, with 12 bases between. For the CDR3, the DNA is TGTGCCAGCAGTTTGCAGAACCGGGGAGATACGCAGTATTTT. Translated: CASSLQNRGDTQYF.

In its sample, this clonotype was seen many times. The V gene is TRBV7-6, the J gene TRBJ2-7, with D possibly TRBD2 on 6 matching bases. The CDR3 is made up of 16 amino acids. The ends were cut back, 0 bases at V and 0 bases at J, with 12 bases in the middle. From germline, CDR1 is SGHVS and CDR2 FNYEAQ. The CDR3 sequence is CASSLAFRESSYEQYF. CDR3 DNA sequence: TGTGCCAGCAGCTTAGCTTTTCGGGAGAGCTCCTACGAGCAGTACTTC.